This T cell receptor beta chain was recovered during a study of blood T cell repertoires in COVID-19. Across the study: Sites across the United States, Italy and Spain contributed samples from acute and convalescent COVID-19. PBMCs, B-cell-depleted T cells, or T cells provided the cDNA or gDNA that made up the material.

Germline V gene data show CDR1 as SGHTA and CDR2 as FQGNSA. The junction had 6 bases not matched to a gene; V was cut back by 5 bases and J by 5 bases. The CDR3 covers 15 residues. The method was immunoSEQ multiplex PCR; TCRdb's version includes in-frame clones alone and lacks a portion of them. This sample has some 130,000 clones; over 80% occur once, and the top ten carry 9.5% to 10%. Input material: peripheral blood. This sequence joins TRBV7-2 and TRBJ2-5; 12 nucleotides align to TRBD2. The sequence was obtained from a man aged 35 to 55 with active or convalescent COVID-19. The CDR3 sequence is CASSLGLAGRETQYF. The CDR3 coding sequence is TGTGCCAGCAGCCTCGGACTAGCGGGGCGGGAGACCCAGTACTTC.